The 30 T cell receptor beta chains reported below all come from one sample, sequenced in a study of blood T cell repertoires in COVID-19. TCRdb keeps only in-frame clones here, not all; method: immunoSEQ multiplex PCR. The table records about 250,000 clones, around 90% of them present only once. Sequenced sample: PBMCs or T cells enriched from blood (not recorded which). Receptors originate from a woman aged 50 to 60 who had recovered from COVID-19.

The rearrangement joins TRBV19 to TRBJ2-3; D not certain. Germline V gene lookup returns CDR1 LNHDA and CDR2 SQIVND (reference sequence). Between the trimmed V and J ends, which lost 6 bases and 1 base, there was a span of 8 bases. The CDR3 spans 13 residues. The CDR3 sequence: CASRTEGTDTQYF. DNA for the CDR3: TGTGCCAGTAGAACCGAGGGCACAGATACGCAGTATTTT.

The chain uses TRBV28 and TRBJ2-5; 12 bases line up with TRBD2. The CDR3 is 15 residues long. Trimming at V came to 4 bases and at J to 7 bases, leaving 7 bases not matched to a gene. Germline V gene data show CDR1 as MDHEN and CDR2 as SYDVKM. CDR3 residues: CASSYGTSGLGTQYF. The CDR3 DNA follows: TGTGCCAGCAGTTACGGGACTAGCGGGCTAGGGACCCAGTACTTC.

V gene TRBV19 combines with J gene TRBJ1-1; unclear D gene. CDR1 and CDR2 from the germline V gene are LNHDA and SQIVND (reference sequence). V gave up 5 bases and J gave up 2 bases, with 15 bases separating them. The CDR3 runs to 15 residues. The CDR3 protein is CASSVSGRLNTEAFF. The DNA of the CDR3 is TGTGCCAGTAGTGTCTCTGGACGACTAAACACTGAAGCTTTCTTT.

The chain employs TRBV30 and TRBJ2-5; 7 nucleotides match TRBD1. Losses at the gene ends were 5 bases for V and 4 bases for J; bases not matched to a gene: 4. This CDR3 contains 12 residues. CDR1 GTSNPN and CDR2 SVGIG come from the germline V gene (reference sequence). The CDR3 here is CAWSQGLETQYF. In nucleotides, the CDR3 is TGTGCCTGGTCACAGGGGTTAGAGACCCAGTACTTC. Variable domain in full (rest from reference TRBV30 and TRBJ2-5): SQTIHQWPATLVQPVGSPLSLECTVEGTSNPNLYWYRQAAGRGLQLLFYSVGIGQISSEVPQNLSASRPQDRQFILSSKKLLLSDSGFYLCAWSQGLETQYFGPGTRLLVL.

The gene calls are TRBV7-3 and TRBJ2-2; 7 positions match TRBD1. V gave up 0 bases and J gave up 7 bases; unmatched junction bases: 5. The CDR3 sequence is 15 residues long. The germline V gene encodes CDR1 SGHTA and CDR2 FQGTGA. The CDR3 reads CASSLTPGGNGELFF. The DNA of the CDR3 is TGTGCCAGCAGCTTAACACCAGGGGGTAACGGGGAGCTGTTTTTT.

The chain joins TRBV10-3 to TRBJ2-1, with 8 bases aligning to TRBD2. This CDR3 comprises 17 residues. V lost 6 bases and J lost 5; bases outside the gene matches: 15. Germline-derived CDR1 and CDR2 are ENHRY and SYGVKD. The CDR3 protein is CAIRRGTSPEFNNEQFF. The CDR3 DNA sequence: TGTGCCATCAGGAGGGGGACTAGTCCAGAATTCAACAATGAGCAGTTCTTC.

The J gene is TRBJ2-3, the V gene TRBV19, with a tentative D call TRBD2 (6 bases). V dropped 6 bases and J dropped 3 bases, with 16 bases sitting between them. This CDR3 has 15 residues. Germline-derived CDR1 and CDR2 are LNHDA and SQIVND (reference sequence). The CDR3 spells CASRLGRDRTDTQYF. The CDR3 coding sequence is TGTGCCAGTAGATTGGGGCGGGATCGGACAGATACGCAGTATTTT.

This clone was counted once. The V call is TRBV27, the J call TRBJ1-5; possible D gene TRBD1, 6 bases. This CDR3 spans 15 amino acids. Germline-derived CDR1 and CDR2 are MNHEY and SMNVEV (reference sequence). Trimming took off 0 bases at V and 7 bases at J, with 13 bases between the two ends. DNA for the CDR3: TGTGCCAGCAGTTTATCGGGGGGGGCGGGGCAGCCCCAGCATTTT. Its protein is CASSLSGGAGQPQHF.

V is TRBV27 and J is TRBJ2-1; 7 nucleotides agree with TRBD2. The CDR3 spans 18 residues. V was clipped by 2 bases and J by 8 bases; unmatched bases: 18. Germline-derived CDR1 and CDR2 are MNHEY and SMNVEV (reference sequence). This chain's CDR3 is CASSLVSPSGNPTDEQFF. CDR3 nucleotides: TGTGCCAGCAGTTTAGTCTCCCCGAGCGGGAACCCAACGGATGAGCAGTTCTTC.

Of note for this clone: A read error may account for a junction end that differs from germline. J is TRBJ2-7 and V is TRBV9; 12 nucleotides align to TRBD2. Germline CDR1 reads SGDLS; CDR2 reads YYNGEE. The CDR3 totals 13 residues. The CDR3 loop is CASSVVRTSGGLF. The CDR3 region has the DNA TGTGCCAGCAGCGTAGTTCGCACTAGCGGGGGGTTATTC.

The V call is TRBV4-1, the J call TRBJ2-1; 12 bases fit TRBD2. This CDR3 spans 15 amino acids. J was trimmed by 4 bases and V by 6 bases; bases with no gene match: 4. The germline V gene encodes CDR1 MGHRA and CDR2 YSYEKL. The CDR3: CASRTSGSPYNEQFF. CDR3 nucleotide sequence: TGCGCCAGCAGGACTAGCGGGAGCCCTTACAATGAGCAGTTCTTC.

The chain recombines TRBV28 with TRBJ2-2, with 10 bases matching TRBD1. This CDR3 region has 14 residues. The junction had 4 bases not matched to a gene; V was cut back by 5 bases and J by 7 bases. Germline V lookup: CDR1 MDHEN, CDR2 SYDVKM. CDR3 loop: CASSRQGANGELFF. In nucleotides, the CDR3 is TGTGCCAGCAGTCGACAGGGGGCTAACGGGGAGCTGTTTTTT.

The chain links TRBV2 to TRBJ1-3; D gene ambiguous. The CDR3 has 15 residues. Germline CDR1 and CDR2: SNHLY and FYNNEI. Between the trimmed V and J ends, which lost 7 bases and 4 bases, there was a span of 17 bases. The CDR3 nucleotides read TGTGCCAGCACCCCCGAGGACTCGCGGGGAAACACCATATATTTT. It is translated as CASTPEDSRGNTIYF.

V is TRBV5-1 and J is TRBJ2-2; 9 nucleotides align to TRBD2. V was clipped by 1 base and J by 5 bases; unmatched bases: 9. There are 17 residues in the CDR3. In germline, CDR1 is SGHRS, CDR2 YFSETQ. CDR3 sequence reads: CASSLIASGARTGELFF. CDR3 in DNA: TGCGCCAGCAGCTTGATTGCTAGCGGGGCTCGAACCGGGGAGCTGTTTTTT.

This chain connects TRBV27 to TRBJ1-1, with 7 bases that match TRBD1. The CDR3 covers 16 residues. Germline V gene data show CDR1 as MNHEY and CDR2 as SMNVEV (reference sequence). Losses at the gene ends were 5 bases for V and 0 bases for J; bases not matched to a gene: 9. The DNA of the CDR3 is TGTGCCAGCAGTACCCGACAGGGATTTATGAACACTGAAGCTTTCTTT. Its translation: CASSTRQGFMNTEAFF.

The V call is TRBV6-5, the J call TRBJ1-2; D is unresolved. Trimming left V 6 bases short and J 8 bases short, with 13 bases between. CDR3 size: 12 residues. Germline V lookup: CDR1 MNHEY, CDR2 SVGAGI. CDR3 sequence: CASSNFDTGYTF. The CDR3 nucleotides read TGTGCCAGCAGCAACTTCGACACAGGCTACACCTTC.

This chain joins TRBV25-1 and TRBJ2-7; the match to TRBD2 covers 10 bases. After removal of 4 bases from V and 0 bases from J, the junction contained 9 bases not matched to a gene. The CDR3 extends over 17 amino acids. Germline loops: CDR1 MGHDK, CDR2 SYGVNS. CDR3 in amino acids: CASSGGTSAINSYEQYF. CDR3 nucleotides: TGTGCCAGCAGTGGGGGGACTAGCGCTATTAACTCCTACGAGCAGTACTTC.

The rearrangement uses TRBV1 and TRBJ2-7; the listed D gene, TRBD1, was not tested against the DNA. TRBV1 is a pseudogene locus. CDR3 length equals 14 residues. CDR3 sequence: CTSNPGQGPYEQYF. The CDR3 bases are TGCACCTCCAACCCGGGACAGGGCCCCTACGAGCAGTACTTC.

This clone occurred once. V gene TRBV3-1 (or the pseudogene TRBV3-2) combines with J gene TRBJ2-5; 8 bases are shared with TRBD2. Germline lookup yields CDR1 LGHDT and CDR2 YNNKEL (reference sequence). This CDR3 is built from 16 residues. The ends lost 0 bases at V and 2 bases at J; junction bases unmatched: 5. The CDR3 region is CASSQDPGLGQETQYF. The CDR3 DNA reads as TGTGCCAGCAGCCAAGATCCGGGACTAGGTCAAGAGACCCAGTACTTC.

The chain couples TRBV5-1 to TRBJ2-7; 7 bases are a match to TRBD1. The V gene end was trimmed by 0 bases and the J gene end by 0 bases; junction bases not matched to a gene: 6. This CDR3 spans 16 amino acids. The germline gives CDR1 SGHRS, CDR2 YFSETQ. The CDR3: CASSLVPGTDSYEQYF. Here the CDR3 DNA reads TGCGCCAGCAGCTTGGTTCCCGGGACAGACTCCTACGAGCAGTACTTC.

V gene TRBV20-1 combines with J gene TRBJ2-1; 8 positions match TRBD1. Germline-derived CDR1 and CDR2 are DFQATT and SNEGSKA (reference sequence). The CDR3 runs to 11 residues. J gave up 13 bases and V 3 bases, and 5 bases lay outside the gene matches. CDR3 sequence reads: CSARDRVAQFF. DNA of the CDR3: TGCAGTGCTAGGGACAGGGTCGCTCAGTTCTTC.

This sequence joins TRBV5-8 and TRBJ2-2; D not certain. Germline CDR1 reads SGHTS; CDR2 reads YDEGEE. This CDR3 is built from 13 residues. Trimming shortened V by 1 base and J by 4 bases, and 5 bases separated the two germline ends. The CDR3 here is CASSLFFTGELFF. For the CDR3, the DNA is TGTGCCAGCAGCTTGTTCTTCACCGGGGAGCTGTTTTTT.

The rearrangement joins TRBV6-2 or TRBV6-3 to TRBJ1-6; D gene unclear. V dropped 0 bases and J dropped 7 bases, with 10 bases sitting between them. Germline CDR1 reads MNHEY; CDR2 reads SVGEGT. The CDR3 runs 15 residues. The chain's CDR3 is CASSYSEGLNSPLHF. The CDR3 nucleotides read TGTGCCAGCAGTTACTCAGAGGGCTTGAATTCACCCCTCCACTTT.

The chain is built from TRBV5-4 and TRBJ1-2; D is undetermined. The V end was cut by 4 bases, the J end by 7 bases, with 14 bases between. The germline gives CDR1 SGHNT, CDR2 YYREEE (reference sequence). The length of the CDR3 is 13 residues. The CDR3 DNA follows: TGTGCCAGCAGCCCTCAGGTGCCGGCTGGCTACACCTTC. It encodes CASSPQVPAGYTF.

V usage is TRBV30 and J usage is TRBJ2-7; possible D gene TRBD2, 6 bases. With 2 bases removed from V and 0 bases from J, the gap between germline ends came to 11 bases. The CDR3 extends over 14 amino acids. Per germline, CDR1 GTSNPN and CDR2 SVGIG (reference sequence). The CDR3 is CAWSRDLGSYEQYF. CDR3 DNA sequence: TGTGCCTGGAGTCGGGACTTGGGCTCCTACGAGCAGTACTTC.

This chain links TRBV28 with TRBJ2-1; D not certain. Germline assignment: CDR1 MDHEN and CDR2 SYDVKM. Trimming removed 5 bases from V and 8 bases from J, with 22 bases in between. This CDR3 spans 16 amino acids. CDR3 region: CASSPKRSGGWDEQFF. CDR3 sequence (DNA): TGTGCCAGCAGTCCAAAAAGAAGTGGCGGTTGGGATGAGCAGTTCTTC.

This sequence joins TRBV27 and TRBJ2-3, with D tentatively TRBD1 (6 bases). V shed 6 bases and J shed 5 bases, with 15 bases lying between them. The CDR3 totals 14 residues. The germline V gene has CDR1 MNHEY and CDR2 SMNVEV (reference sequence). The CDR3 DNA reads TGTGCCAGCAGGATTTGGGGGCGAGTAGATACGCAGTATTTT. As protein: CASRIWGRVDTQYF.

The chain employs TRBV4-3 and TRBJ2-3; D gene uncertain. V lost 0 bases and J lost 2, with 9 bases in between. There are 15 residues in the CDR3. CDR1 is LGHNA and CDR2 is YSLEER in the germline V gene. CDR3 region: CASSQESYTTDTQYF. The CDR3 DNA is TGCGCCAGCAGCCAAGAGAGTTATACCACAGATACGCAGTATTTT.

The chain has TRBV11-2 and TRBJ2-1; 9 nucleotides match TRBD2. V trimming: 0 bases; J trimming: 9 bases; junction bases outside the gene matches: 9. The CDR3 consists of 16 residues. Germline V CDR1 and CDR2: SGHAT, FQNNGV. Here the CDR3 DNA reads TGTGCCAGCAGCTTAGATCCATTAGCGGGAGAGGTTGAGCAGTTCTTC. Its translation: CASSLDPLAGEVEQFF.

The chain recombines TRBV2 with TRBJ2-6; D might be TRBD1 (6 bases). The germline V gene encodes CDR1 SNHLY and CDR2 FYNNEI. This CDR3 comprises 14 residues. Trimming took off 9 bases at V and 2 bases at J, with 11 bases between the two ends. CDR3 residues: CARGQTPGANVLTF. The DNA of the CDR3 is TGTGCCAGAGGACAGACGCCTGGGGCCAACGTCCTGACTTTC.